This T cell receptor beta chain was sequenced during a study of blood T cells in healthy people across ages. Per sample, extraction of total RNA gave at least 5.5 micrograms in every case. Using a J-beta primer mix together with a sample-barcoded 5' primer, a second PCR was run for roughly 7 to 11 cycles. TCRdb itself ran the 5' RACE reads through MiXCR, one entry per CDR3 protein. Of 650,000 to 700,000 distinct CDR3 sequences in the sample, 40% to 65% are singletons; the top ten hold approximately 13%. Germline CDR1 reads MNHNY; CDR2 reads SVGAGI (reference sequence). The CDR3 is 15 amino acids. V trimming: 7 bases; J trimming: 2 bases; junction bases outside the gene matches: 10.

Sequencing was done on a sample of blood. This receptor was identified in a woman older than 75 in good health. The rearrangement links TRBV6-6 to TRBJ2-7, with TRBD2 matching over 8 bases. This CDR3 reads CASTLMPGLAYEQYF. CDR3 bases: TGTGCCAGCACCCTAATGCCGGGACTAGCCTACGAGCAGTACTTC.